This TCR beta chain stems from a study of T cell repertoires in cytomegalovirus infection. TCRdb re-analysed the reads in MiXCR, keeping a single row per CDR3 protein. Found here are around 190,000 distinct CDR3 sequences, approximately 15% of them singletons; the top ten hold over 25%. In regard to this clonotype: This clone may be a read error of a much larger clone one base away.

CDR3 length: 17 amino acids. Germline lookup yields CDR1 DFQATT and CDR2 SNEGSKA (reference sequence). V lost 5 bases and J lost 11; bases outside the gene matches: 20. The sequencing input was PBMCs. This sequence was found in a human donor in good health (CMV status not recorded). Some clones in this sample may be carry-over from other donors' samples. The chain carries TRBV20-1 and TRBJ2-3, with 12 positions matching TRBD2. The CDR3 region is CSAGTFELAGGSYMQYF. CDR3 DNA sequence: TGCAGTGCTGGGACGTTTGAACTAGCGGGAGGTTCCTATATGCAGTATTTT.